This TCR beta chain originates from a study of T-cell memory formation after mild COVID-19 (dated by TCRdb to the early 2020s). As for the study more broadly: TCR sequence clusters from the two donors were largely donor specific. In a couple of donors, T-cell clones that expanded and contracted after mild COVID-19 were tracked by sequencing TCRalpha and TCRbeta repertoires over time. Two young, previously healthy adult volunteers made up the cohort, one male and one female.

Concerning this clonotype: The specificity of this receptor is unknown. There are no base qualities to consult, and no much larger clone falls within one base.

PBMCs were isolated by Ficoll-Paque density gradient centrifugation. Instrument used: Illumina NovaSeq 6000. Using 5'RACE with constant-segment primers, TCRalpha and TCRbeta cDNA libraries were constructed, with sample barcodes and unique molecular identifiers added in the process. Trizol reagent was used to extract RNA from every sample. Amplification of the libraries took two PCR steps, and the second step added a second sample barcode plus Illumina TruSeq adapters. The libraries were sequenced on an Illumina NovaSeq using 2 x 150 bp paired-end reads. Turning to the authors' computational methods: Reads were demultiplexed and collapsed into UMI-guided consensus sequences with migec v1.2.7. Using mixcr v2.1.11, UMI consensuses were aligned to TRA and TRB V and J templates and then assembled into clonotypes. Clonotypes were classified as expanded or contracted when called significant by both edgeR and NoisET, with noise models trained on biological replicates. For edgeR calls, a false discovery rate-adjusted p below 0.01 and a log2 fold-change threshold of 1 were applied. As an exploratory analysis of dynamics, PCA with hierarchical clustering was applied to max-normalized trajectories of the 1000 most abundant clonotypes. Separately sequenced CD4+ and CD8+ repertoires were used to assign a CD4 or CD8 phenotype to each responding clone. TCRdb reworked the public reads: Q25 trimming with fastp, MiXCR clone assembly, productive beta chains retained. Under each unique CDR3 protein, matching rows form one entry showing the most common genes and DNA. The authors' filters were not applied to this entry. In all, the sample holds approximately 580,000 distinct CDR3 sequences, and roughly 20% of those were seen once. The ten biggest clones cover 9.5% to 15% of the sample.

From the cysteine up to the phenylalanine, the CDR3 has a length of 16 residues. The only DNA kept is the CDR3, 48 bases in frame from the first base. The trim is 6 bases for V and 0 bases for J, with a gap of 17 bases between the germline ends. CDR1 and CDR2 are drawn from the germline V gene (reference sequence): LNHDA, SQIVND. Paper-wide results and their limitations: Clones that contracted from day 15 to 85 showed balanced CD4/CD8 phenotypes, whereas a second wave of clones that expanded from day 15 to 37 leaned towards CD4+. Whether the second-wave clones peaking on day 37 were SARS-CoV-2 specific was not confirmed. Contracting CD4+ clones were located mainly in the CM and EM memory subsets, whereas CD8+ clones were found to be enriched in EMRA. The study included only two mild cases, and larger cohorts that include severe cases with pre-infection samples were judged to be necessary. The detection of some responding clones in pre-infection memory suggests that pre-existing cross-reactive memory T cells joined the SARS-CoV-2 response.

Sequenced input: PBMCs or a T cell subset sorted from them (not recorded which). The chain couples TRBV19 to TRBJ1-1; the D region possibly corresponds to TRBD1 (5 bases align). This sequence originates from an adult woman who had mild COVID-19 (a few samples of this study predate the infection). The sample titles of this study are shuffled in the database, so cell type and time point are left out; the donor was told from shared clones. In nucleotides, the sequence is TGTGCCAGTAGAACTTGGAGGGGCTTTATGAACACTGAAGCTTTCTTT. Its coded protein is CASRTWRGFMNTEAFF.